The entry that follows covers one T cell receptor beta chain sequence. Its antigen is currently unknown. Germline CDR1 and CDR2: SGHRS and YFSETQ. The CDR3 totals 14 residues. The V end was cut by 2 bases, the J end by 2 bases, with 8 bases between. The sample's treatment: oral pan-JAK inhibitor, 5-10 mg twice daily. Alopecia areata patients provided lesional scalp punch biopsies and peripheral blood. The sample belongs to a study of CD8+ T cells in alopecia areata. As for the study in general: The study gave treated patients oral tofacitinib at 5 to 10 mg twice daily. Among treated patients, severity was scored by affected scalp area percentage.

The authors extracted RNA and reverse transcribed it into cDNA as the sequencing template. Produced via immunoSEQ multiplex PCR; TCRdb's table is partial and in-frame only. The sample carries about 210,000 clones, about 58% recorded once. Study conclusions and caveats: Clarity of TCR sharing across patients fell short of that in mice, possibly HLA-related.

V usage is TRBV5-1 and J usage is TRBJ2-1; weak D call: TRBD1 (5 bases). The source was CD4+ T cells sorted from blood, collected at week 4, from a patient treated with tofacitinib. The sequence was collected from a human donor with alopecia areata. The CDR3 region has the DNA TGCGCCAGCAGCTTTCCAGGGACCTACAATGAGCAGTTCTTC. Amino acids: CASSFPGTYNEQFF.